The present T cell receptor (delta chain) was sequenced within a study of gamma-delta chains in newborns, infants, children. About the study: Microbial exposure reportedly drives polyclonal innate γδ T cell expansion after birth.

TCRdb called clones from the reads again using CATT. The sample contains 14,000 to 15,000 delta-chain clones, roughly 7.7% of which appear only once. The CDR3 sequence is 17 residues long. Germline loops: CDR1 GEAIGNYY, CDR2 EKD. V gave up 1 base and J gave up 4 bases; unmatched junction bases: 10. The sequence was collected from a child who was a newborn, infant or young child, either healthy, febrile or measles-vaccinated (not recorded which). J is TRDJ2 and V is TRDV2; TRDD3 matches at 8 bases. Sequencing input: blood. As DNA, the CDR3 is TGTGCCTGTGACACACGGTACTGGGGGCTAAAGACAGCACAACTCTTCTTT. Translating gives CACDTRYWGLKTAQLFF.